The rows below give T cell receptor beta chains drawn from one sample of a study of shared clonotypes between healthy human individuals. The protocol was immunoSEQ multiplex PCR, while the TCRdb copy is restricted to in-frame clones and leaves out a portion. Of just over 2,000,000 clones in the sample, 85% to 95% were seen once. Sequenced: naive CD4+ T cells sorted from blood. All receptors derive from a man aged 18 to 30 in good health. The conserved cysteine and the conserved F or W are not part of the CDR3 here. The order of the fields is J gene, V gene, clone size, CDR3 protein. Clone size is given for some rows only: seen once, a few or many times, or a class if the clone is expanded.

J gene: TRBJ1-2
V gene: TRBV6-4
clone size: -
CDR3 protein: ASSDSGDSYT

J gene: TRBJ2-7
V gene: TRBV4-1
clone size: -
CDR3 protein: ASSQVTIGGQY

J gene: TRBJ1-1
V gene: TRBV2
clone size: once
CDR3 protein: ASSEEGGGTEAF

J gene: TRBJ2-1
V gene: TRBV7-2
clone size: -
CDR3 protein: ASSSTSGKINEQF

J gene: TRBJ2-1
V gene: TRBV6-5
clone size: -
CDR3 protein: ASSYLGTGANEQF

J gene: -
V gene: TRBV5-1
clone size: -
CDR3 protein: ASSLEYEQY

J gene: TRBJ1-4
V gene: TRBV4-1
clone size: -
CDR3 protein: ASTPQGRQGLQKLF

J gene: TRBJ2-7
V gene: TRBV6-6
clone size: once
CDR3 protein: ASSVRTGNPYEQY

J gene: TRBJ2-5
V gene: TRBV7-7
clone size: -
CDR3 protein: ASSSSGAILQETQY

J gene: TRBJ1-4
V gene: TRBV5-4
clone size: -
CDR3 protein: ASSLEATNEKLF

J gene: TRBJ2-3
V gene: TRBV30
clone size: -
CDR3 protein: AWGTQLGADTQY

J gene: TRBJ2-2
V gene: TRBV7-6
clone size: -
CDR3 protein: ASSLGPTPNTGELF

J gene: TRBJ1-4
V gene: TRBV30
clone size: -
CDR3 protein: AWSPRGEKLF

J gene: TRBJ2-1
V gene: TRBV7-9
clone size: -
CDR3 protein: ASAGGPFNEQF

J gene: TRBJ1-1
V gene: TRBV18
clone size: -
CDR3 protein: ASSPTSGLSTEAF

J gene: TRBJ1-1
V gene: TRBV5-6
clone size: -
CDR3 protein: ASSPRRTEAF

J gene: TRBJ1-6
V gene: TRBV27
clone size: -
CDR3 protein: ASSPLDGGRSPLH

J gene: TRBJ1-5
V gene: TRBV5-8
clone size: once
CDR3 protein: ASSLETSYSNQPQH

J gene: TRBJ2-7
V gene: TRBV6-5
clone size: -
CDR3 protein: ASSTGGGIYEQY

J gene: TRBJ2-3
V gene: TRBV7-9
clone size: -
CDR3 protein: ASSQDRVSTDTQY

J gene: TRBJ1-5
V gene: TRBV4-1
clone size: -
CDR3 protein: ASSQVSGYSNQPQH

J gene: TRBJ2-1
V gene: TRBV5-1
clone size: -
CDR3 protein: ASSLEGLTDEQF